The 18 T cell receptor beta chains reported below all come from one sample, sequenced in a study of cytomegalovirus exposure and HLA in healthy donors. Data came from immunoSEQ multiplex PCR; TCRdb stores just in-frame clones and leaves some out. The sample contains around 250,000 clones, 90% of which appear only once. The specimen sequenced was PBMCs. Every receptor here comes from a woman aged 30 to 39 in good health and CMV-seronegative.

This clone was seen a few times. The chain couples TRBV27 to TRBJ1-2; possibly TRBD1 for D (5 bases). The CDR3 runs 13 residues. V dropped 6 bases and J dropped 8 bases, with 16 bases sitting between them. Germline lookup yields CDR1 MNHEY and CDR2 SMNVEV (reference sequence). The CDR3 coding sequence is TGTGCCAGCAGGCCCGGGACTGCCGTCGGCTACACCTTC. Its translation is CASRPGTAVGYTF.

The chain joins TRBV9 to TRBJ1-2; D gene unclear. Trimming pared 4 bases from V and 0 bases from J, leaving 13 bases between. Germline CDR1 SGDLS, CDR2 YYNGEE. The CDR3 has 15 amino acids. CDR3 sequence: CASSSSGISNYGYTF. As DNA, the CDR3 is TGTGCCAGCAGCTCATCCGGGATATCTAACTATGGCTACACCTTC.

This rearrangement joins TRBV6-5 to TRBJ2-7; no clear D gene. Germline V lookup: CDR1 MNHEY, CDR2 SVGAGI. CDR3 length equals 16 residues. V dropped 0 bases and J dropped 3 bases, with 15 bases sitting between them. For the CDR3, the DNA is TGTGCCAGCAGTTACTCGATCCCAGGCCTGCTCTACGAGCAGTACTTC. Translation gives CASSYSIPGLLYEQYF.

This rearrangement joins TRBV11-2 to TRBJ2-7; D is unclear. The ends were cut back, 4 bases at V and 4 bases at J, with 17 bases in the middle. The germline CDR1 and CDR2 sequences are SGHAT and FQNNGV. The CDR3 has 15 amino acids. CDR3 amino acids: CASSYFPGLQYEQYF. CDR3 bases: TGTGCCAGCAGCTACTTTCCCGGGCTCCAATACGAGCAGTACTTC.

The chain employs TRBV11-2 and TRBJ1-2; a possible D gene is TRBD1 (6 bases). V was shortened by 3 bases and J by 4 bases, with 12 bases between the two germline ends. The CDR3 has 14 amino acids. Germline CDR1 SGHAT, CDR2 FQNNGV. The CDR3 sequence: CASSLAQGTYGYTF. DNA for the CDR3: TGTGCCAGCAGCTTGGCACAGGGCACCTATGGCTACACCTTC. The entire variable domain, with the rest obtained from reference TRBV11-2 and TRBJ1-2, is as follows: EAGVAQSPRYKIIEKRQSVAFWCNPISGHATLYWYQQILGQGPKLLIQFQNNGVVDDSQLPKDRFSAERLKGVDSTLKIQPAKLEDSAVYLCASSLAQGTYGYTFGSGTRLTVV.

The CDR3: CSVEVLAGAGSGELFF. In DNA, the CDR3 is TGCAGCGTTGAAGTACTAGCGGGAGCAGGTTCCGGGGAGCTGTTTTTT. The chain combines TRBV29-1 with TRBJ2-2; 11 nucleotides agree with TRBD2. The CDR3 covers 16 residues. Germline values: CDR1 SQVTM, CDR2 ANQGSEA. V trimming: 1 base; J trimming: 6 bases; junction bases outside the gene matches: 7.

This chain joins TRBV5-1 and TRBJ2-5; TRBD1 is a possible D gene (6 bases). The V end lost 2 bases, the J end lost 5 bases, and 13 bases lay between the germline ends. The CDR3 has 14 residues. Germline lookup yields CDR1 SGHRS and CDR2 YFSETQ. This CDR3 is CASSFGGAYETQYF. Here the CDR3 DNA reads TGCGCCAGCAGCTTTGGGGGCGCTTACGAGACCCAGTACTTC.

The chain recombines TRBV2 with TRBJ2-7; D is possibly TRBD1 (6 bases). Germline CDR1 SNHLY, CDR2 FYNNEI. The length of the CDR3 is 15 residues. V lost 0 bases, J lost 4 bases, and 13 bases lay in between. Written as DNA, the CDR3 is TGTGCCAGCAGTGAAGCGAGCATTGGACAGTACGAGCAGTACTTC. Translating gives CASSEASIGQYEQYF.

This clone was counted once. The chain combines TRBV4-2 with TRBJ2-7; 13 bases fit TRBD2. CDR3 length equals 16 residues. V shed 3 bases, J shed 6 bases, and the junction held 8 bases outside the gene matches. In germline, CDR1 is LGHNA, CDR2 YNFKEQ. CDR3 sequence reads: CASSHGAGLAGIEQYF. In DNA, the CDR3 is TGTGCCAGCAGCCATGGGGCGGGACTAGCGGGAATCGAGCAGTACTTC.

This clone appeared a single time. This chain connects TRBV6-6 to TRBJ1-5; TRBD1 matches 7 bases. After removal of 6 bases from V and 6 bases from J, the junction contained 8 bases not matched to a gene. This CDR3 is built from 14 residues. CDR1 and CDR2 from the germline V gene are MNHNY and SVGAGI (reference sequence). The CDR3 sequence is CASSLGQHGQPQHF. CDR3 coding DNA: TGTGCCAGCAGCTTGGGACAGCACGGTCAGCCCCAGCATTTT.

This clone was recorded a few times. The chain links TRBV2 to TRBJ2-7; TRBD2 agrees at 9 bases. CDR3 length: 14 residues. The germline gives CDR1 SNHLY, CDR2 FYNNEI. V lost 8 bases, J lost 4 bases, and 9 bases stayed unmatched. The CDR3 loop reads CASGQAGGGYEQYF. CDR3 coding DNA: TGTGCCAGCGGTCAAGCGGGAGGAGGATACGAGCAGTACTTC.

The chain couples TRBV6-1 to TRBJ2-2; D is unclear. Germline V gene lookup returns CDR1 MNHNS and CDR2 SASEGT. The CDR3 length is 13 residues. V was cut by 2 bases and J by 4 bases, with 5 bases left in between. The CDR3 sequence is CASSEWGTGELFF. The CDR3 nucleotides read TGTGCCAGCAGTGAATGGGGCACCGGGGAGCTGTTTTTT.

The rearrangement joins TRBV19 to TRBJ2-2; D is possibly TRBD1 (6 bases). The CDR3 runs to 16 residues. Trimming pared 3 bases from V and 6 bases from J, leaving 17 bases between. Germline V gene lookup returns CDR1 LNHDA and CDR2 SQIVND (reference sequence). DNA of the CDR3: TGTGCCAGTAGTATCGGGCTAGGGGGATCCTCCGGGGAGCTGTTTTTT. It yields the protein CASSIGLGGSSGELFF.

V gene TRBV28 combines with J gene TRBJ1-1; possibly TRBD1 for D (6 bases). CDR1 and CDR2 from the germline V gene are MDHEN and SYDVKM. V lost 3 bases and J 1 base, leaving 15 bases between the germline ends. The CDR3 is 16 amino acids. The CDR3 sequence is CASSFPAPGANTEAFF. CDR3 in DNA: TGTGCCAGCAGTTTCCCCGCTCCGGGGGCGAACACTGAAGCTTTCTTT.

The DNA for the CDR3 is TGCGCCAGCAGCCGTGCAGATACGCAGTATTTT. Residues: CASSRADTQYF. The V call is TRBV4-1, the J call TRBJ2-3; D gene unclear. The germline CDR1 and CDR2 sequences are MGHRA and YSYEKL. The V gene lost 4 bases and the J gene lost 4 bases, with 3 bases spanning the gap. This CDR3 contains 11 residues.

This clone showed up just once. The chain employs TRBV11-2 and TRBJ2-1; TRBD1 matches 8 bases. Germline V gene data show CDR1 as SGHAT and CDR2 as FQNNGV. The V and J ends lost 1 base and 7 bases, in that order; junction bases with no gene match: 3. CDR3 size: 14 residues. CDR3 amino acids: CASSLARGLNEQFF. The CDR3 DNA follows: TGTGCCAGCAGCTTAGCCAGGGGGCTAAATGAGCAGTTCTTC.

The genes are TRBV19 and TRBJ1-3; perhaps TRBD1 as D (6 bases). Germline CDR1 reads LNHDA; CDR2 reads SQIVND (reference sequence). Trimming took 3 bases from V and 1 from J, leaving 13 bases between them. The CDR3 runs to 16 residues. The CDR3 sequence is CASSIPTGYSGNTIYF. As DNA, the CDR3 is TGTGCCAGTAGTATCCCGACAGGCTATTCTGGAAACACCATATATTTT.

The chain combines TRBV28 with TRBJ1-1; 7 bases agree with TRBD1. This CDR3 has 15 amino acids. Germline assignment: CDR1 MDHEN and CDR2 SYDVKM. V shed 2 bases and J 2 bases; nucleotides not matched to a gene: 5. The CDR3: CASSLPRTGNTEAFF. The CDR3 nucleotides read TGTGCCAGCAGTTTACCCCGGACAGGAAACACTGAAGCTTTCTTT.